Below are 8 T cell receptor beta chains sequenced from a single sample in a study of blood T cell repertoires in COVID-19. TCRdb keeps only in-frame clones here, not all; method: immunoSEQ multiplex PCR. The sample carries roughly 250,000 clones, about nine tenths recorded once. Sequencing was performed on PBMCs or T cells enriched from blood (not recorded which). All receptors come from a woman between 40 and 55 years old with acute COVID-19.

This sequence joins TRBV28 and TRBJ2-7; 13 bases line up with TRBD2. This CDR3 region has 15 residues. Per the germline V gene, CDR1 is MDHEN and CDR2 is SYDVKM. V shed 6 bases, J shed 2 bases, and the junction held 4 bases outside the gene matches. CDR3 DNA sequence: TGTGCCAGCAGGATACTAGCGGGAGGGACCTACGAGCAGTACTTC. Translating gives CASRILAGGTYEQYF.

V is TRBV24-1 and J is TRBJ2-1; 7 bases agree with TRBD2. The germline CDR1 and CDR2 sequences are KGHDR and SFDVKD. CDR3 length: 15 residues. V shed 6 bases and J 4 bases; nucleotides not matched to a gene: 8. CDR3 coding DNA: TGTGCCACCAGTAACCCGGGACTATATTACAATGAGCAGTTCTTC. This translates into CATSNPGLYYNEQFF.

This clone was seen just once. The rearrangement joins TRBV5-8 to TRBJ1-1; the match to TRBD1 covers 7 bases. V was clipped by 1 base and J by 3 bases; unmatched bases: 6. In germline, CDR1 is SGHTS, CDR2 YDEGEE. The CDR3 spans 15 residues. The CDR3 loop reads CASSLNRGAHTEAFF. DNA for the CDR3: TGTGCCAGCAGCTTGAACAGGGGAGCCCACACTGAAGCTTTCTTT.

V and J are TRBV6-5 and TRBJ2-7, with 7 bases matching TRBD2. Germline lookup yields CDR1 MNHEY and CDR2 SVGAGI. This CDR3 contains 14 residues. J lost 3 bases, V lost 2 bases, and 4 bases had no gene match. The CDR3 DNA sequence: TGTGCCAGCAGTTACGGCGGGAGTGGCTACGAGCAGTACGTC. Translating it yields CASSYGGSGYEQYV.

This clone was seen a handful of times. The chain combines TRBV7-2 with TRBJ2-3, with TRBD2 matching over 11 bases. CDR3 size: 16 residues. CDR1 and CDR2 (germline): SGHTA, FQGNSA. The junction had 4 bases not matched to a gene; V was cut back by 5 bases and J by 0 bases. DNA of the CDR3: TGTGCCAGCAGCACTCGACTAGCGGGAAGCACAGATACGCAGTATTTT. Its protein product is CASSTRLAGSTDTQYF.

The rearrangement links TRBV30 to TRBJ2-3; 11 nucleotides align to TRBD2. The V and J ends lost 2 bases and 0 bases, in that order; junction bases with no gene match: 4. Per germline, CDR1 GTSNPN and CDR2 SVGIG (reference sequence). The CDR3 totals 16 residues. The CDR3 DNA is TGTGCCTGGAGTCTAGCGGGAGGATCTAGCACAGATACGCAGTATTTT. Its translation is CAWSLAGGSSTDTQYF.

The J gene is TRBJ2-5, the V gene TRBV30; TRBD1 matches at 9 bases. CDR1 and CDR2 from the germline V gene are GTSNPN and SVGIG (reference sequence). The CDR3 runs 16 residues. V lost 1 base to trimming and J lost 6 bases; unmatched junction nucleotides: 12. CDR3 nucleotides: TGTGCCTGGAGTGGGACCGGGACAGGGTTCCCAAAGACCCAGTACTTC. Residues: CAWSGTGTGFPKTQYF.

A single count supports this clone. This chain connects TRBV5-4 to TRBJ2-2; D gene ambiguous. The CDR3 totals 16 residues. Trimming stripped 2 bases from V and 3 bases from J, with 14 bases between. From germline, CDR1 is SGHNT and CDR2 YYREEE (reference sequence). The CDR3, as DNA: TGTGCCAGCAGCTTATTAGCTCCCCCGGACACCGGGGAGCTGTTTTTT. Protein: CASSLLAPPDTGELFF.